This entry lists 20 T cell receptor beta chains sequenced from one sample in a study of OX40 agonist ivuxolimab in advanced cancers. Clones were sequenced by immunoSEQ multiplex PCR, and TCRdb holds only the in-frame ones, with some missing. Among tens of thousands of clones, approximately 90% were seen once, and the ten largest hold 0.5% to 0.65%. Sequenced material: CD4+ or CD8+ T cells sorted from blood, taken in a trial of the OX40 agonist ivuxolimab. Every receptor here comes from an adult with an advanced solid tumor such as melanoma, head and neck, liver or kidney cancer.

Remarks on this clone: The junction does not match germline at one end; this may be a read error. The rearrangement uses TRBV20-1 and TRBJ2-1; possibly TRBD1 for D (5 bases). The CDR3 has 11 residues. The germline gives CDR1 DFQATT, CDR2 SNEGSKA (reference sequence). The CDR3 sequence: CSANPGRPGIF. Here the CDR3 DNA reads TGCAGTGCTAATCCCGGACGACCAGGGATCTTC.

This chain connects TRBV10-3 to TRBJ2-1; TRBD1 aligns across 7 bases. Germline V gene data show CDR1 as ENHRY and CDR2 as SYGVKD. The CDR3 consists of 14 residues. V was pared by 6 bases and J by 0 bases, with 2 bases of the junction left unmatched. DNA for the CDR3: TGTGCCATCAGCAGGGACAGCTCCTACAATGAGCAGTTCTTC. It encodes CAISRDSSYNEQFF.

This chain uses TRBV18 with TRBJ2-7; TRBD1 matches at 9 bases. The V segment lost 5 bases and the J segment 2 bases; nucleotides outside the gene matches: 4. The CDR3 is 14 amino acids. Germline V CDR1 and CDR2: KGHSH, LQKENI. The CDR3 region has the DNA TGTGCCAGCTCAAGTGGGACAGGGACCTACGAGCAGTACTTC. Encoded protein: CASSSGTGTYEQYF.

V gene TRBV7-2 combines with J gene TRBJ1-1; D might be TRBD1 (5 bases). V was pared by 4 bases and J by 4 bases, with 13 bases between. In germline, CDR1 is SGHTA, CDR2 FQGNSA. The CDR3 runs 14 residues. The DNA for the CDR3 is TGTGCCAGCAGCTGGGGGACCTCAGGCACTGAAGCTTTCTTT. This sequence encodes CASSWGTSGTEAFF.

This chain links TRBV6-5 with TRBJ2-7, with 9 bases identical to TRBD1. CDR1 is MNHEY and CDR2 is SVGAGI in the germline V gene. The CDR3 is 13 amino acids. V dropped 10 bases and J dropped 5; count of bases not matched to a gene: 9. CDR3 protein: CATRGQGRNEQYF. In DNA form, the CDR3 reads TGTGCCACCCGTGGACAGGGGAGAAACGAGCAGTACTTC.

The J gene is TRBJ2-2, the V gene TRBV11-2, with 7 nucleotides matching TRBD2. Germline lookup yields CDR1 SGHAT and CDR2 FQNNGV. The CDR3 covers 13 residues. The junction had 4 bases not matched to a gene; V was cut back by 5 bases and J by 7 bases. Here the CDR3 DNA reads TGTGCCAGCAGCCCGGGGGGAGGCGGGGAGCTGTTTTTT. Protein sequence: CASSPGGGGELFF.

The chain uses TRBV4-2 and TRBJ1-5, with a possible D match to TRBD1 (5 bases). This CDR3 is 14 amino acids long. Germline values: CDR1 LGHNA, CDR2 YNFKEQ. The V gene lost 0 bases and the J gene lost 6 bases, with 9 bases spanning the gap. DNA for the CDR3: TGTGCCAGCAGCCAAGAGGGGCCACCTCAGCCCCAGCATTTT. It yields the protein CASSQEGPPQPQHF.

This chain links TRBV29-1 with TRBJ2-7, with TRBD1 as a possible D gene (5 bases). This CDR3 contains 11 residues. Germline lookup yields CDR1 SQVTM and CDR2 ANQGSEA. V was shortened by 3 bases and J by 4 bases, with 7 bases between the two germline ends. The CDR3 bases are TGCAGCGTTGACCAGGGATACGAGCAGTACTTC. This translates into CSVDQGYEQYF.

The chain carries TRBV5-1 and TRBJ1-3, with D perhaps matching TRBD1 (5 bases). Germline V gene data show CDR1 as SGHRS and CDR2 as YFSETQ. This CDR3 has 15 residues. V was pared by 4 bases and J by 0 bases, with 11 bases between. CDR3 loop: CASSEGYPSGNTIYF. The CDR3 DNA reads TGCGCCAGCAGCGAGGGGTACCCCTCTGGAAACACCATATATTTT.

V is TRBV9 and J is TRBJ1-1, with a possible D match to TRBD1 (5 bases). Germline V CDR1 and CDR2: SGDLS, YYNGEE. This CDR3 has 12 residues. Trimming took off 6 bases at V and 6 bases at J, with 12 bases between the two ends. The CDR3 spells CASTPGRAEAFF. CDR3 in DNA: TGTGCCAGCACCCCAGGGAGGGCTGAAGCTTTCTTT.

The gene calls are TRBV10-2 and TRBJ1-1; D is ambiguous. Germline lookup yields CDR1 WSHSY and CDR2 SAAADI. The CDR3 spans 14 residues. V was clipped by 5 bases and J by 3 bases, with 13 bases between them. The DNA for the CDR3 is TGCGCCAGCAGTACGACGGACGGGGACACTGAAGCTTTCTTT. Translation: CASSTTDGDTEAFF.

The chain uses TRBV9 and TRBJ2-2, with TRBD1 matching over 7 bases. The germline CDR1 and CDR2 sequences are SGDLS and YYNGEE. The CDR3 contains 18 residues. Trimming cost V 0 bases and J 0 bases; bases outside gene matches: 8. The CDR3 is CASSVALGGFANTGELFF. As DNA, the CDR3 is TGTGCCAGCAGCGTAGCGTTAGGGGGCTTCGCGAACACCGGGGAGCTGTTTTTT.

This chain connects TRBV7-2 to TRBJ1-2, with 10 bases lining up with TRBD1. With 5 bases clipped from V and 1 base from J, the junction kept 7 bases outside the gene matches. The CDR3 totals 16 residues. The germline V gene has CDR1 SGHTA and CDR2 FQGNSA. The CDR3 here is CASSRGQGVNNYGYTF. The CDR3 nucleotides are TGTGCCAGCAGCCGCGGACAGGGGGTAAATAACTATGGCTACACCTTC.

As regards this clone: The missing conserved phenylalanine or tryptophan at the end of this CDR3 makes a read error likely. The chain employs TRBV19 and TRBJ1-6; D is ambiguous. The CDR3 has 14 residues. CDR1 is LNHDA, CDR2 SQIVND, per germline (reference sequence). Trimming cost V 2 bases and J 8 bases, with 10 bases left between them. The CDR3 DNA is TGTGCCAGTAGTATAAACTCGGGCCATTCACCCCTCCACCTT. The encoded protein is CASSINSGHSPLHL.

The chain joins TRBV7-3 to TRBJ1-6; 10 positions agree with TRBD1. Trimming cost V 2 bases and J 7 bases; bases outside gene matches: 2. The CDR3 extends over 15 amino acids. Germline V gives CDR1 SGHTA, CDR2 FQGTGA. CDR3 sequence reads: CASSLGQGVNSPLHF. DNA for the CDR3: TGTGCCAGCAGCTTAGGACAGGGGGTGAATTCACCCCTCCACTTT.

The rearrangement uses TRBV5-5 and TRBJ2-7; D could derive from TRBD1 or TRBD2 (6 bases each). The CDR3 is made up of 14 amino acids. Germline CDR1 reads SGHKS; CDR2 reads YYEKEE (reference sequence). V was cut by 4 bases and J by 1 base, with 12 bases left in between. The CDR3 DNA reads TGTGCCAGCAGCGGCCGGGGGCAGTCCTACGAGCAGTACTTC. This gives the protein CASSGRGQSYEQYF.

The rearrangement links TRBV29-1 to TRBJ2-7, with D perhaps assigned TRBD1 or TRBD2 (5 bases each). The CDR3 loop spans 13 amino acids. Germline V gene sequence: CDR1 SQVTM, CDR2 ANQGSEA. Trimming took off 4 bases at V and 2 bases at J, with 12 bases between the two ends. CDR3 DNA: TGCAGCGTTGCAAGGGGAGACCCCTACGAGCAGTACTTC. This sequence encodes CSVARGDPYEQYF.

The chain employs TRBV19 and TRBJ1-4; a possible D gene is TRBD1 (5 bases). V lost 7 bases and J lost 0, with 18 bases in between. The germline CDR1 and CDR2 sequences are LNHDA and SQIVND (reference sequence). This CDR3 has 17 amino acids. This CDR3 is CASTGDRRFATNEKLFF. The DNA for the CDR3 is TGTGCCAGTACCGGAGACAGACGATTTGCAACTAATGAAAAACTGTTTTTT.

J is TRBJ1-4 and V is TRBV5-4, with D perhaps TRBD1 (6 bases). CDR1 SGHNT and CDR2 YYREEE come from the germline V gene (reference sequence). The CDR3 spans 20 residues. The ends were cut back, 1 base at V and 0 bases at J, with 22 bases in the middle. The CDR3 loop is CASSLPYESRTEATNEKLFF. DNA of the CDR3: TGTGCCAGCAGCTTGCCGTACGAAAGTAGGACAGAGGCAACTAATGAAAAACTGTTTTTT.

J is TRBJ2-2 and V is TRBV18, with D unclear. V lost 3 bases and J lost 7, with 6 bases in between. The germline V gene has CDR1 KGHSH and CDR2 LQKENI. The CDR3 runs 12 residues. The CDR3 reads CASSPASGELFF. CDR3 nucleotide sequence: TGTGCCAGCTCACCGGCCAGCGGGGAGCTGTTTTTT.